This TCR beta chain comes out of a study of cytomegalovirus exposure and HLA in healthy donors (dated by TCRdb to the late 2010s). Background on the whole study: An earlier analysis of approximately 590 of the donors reported 250 to 350 Gb of sequence data and some 100 million unique TCR beta sequences from 190 million or so T cells. About 300 gigabases of sequencing data and roughly 90 million unique TCR sequences were included in an early release covering 550 to 650 HLA-typed donors. Of the roughly 400 genotyped donors, 65% to 90% fell in the genetic ancestry cluster associated with self-reported Caucasian donors. The aim of the study was to test whether cataloging public T cell receptors could identify signatures of past pathogen exposure. The study profiled the T cell repertoires of 500 to 800 subjects by immunosequencing and related them to cytomegalovirus serostatus. Along with the roughly 610-subject first cohort, a separate validation cohort of over a hundred different subjects was used. The study combined high-throughput TCR immunosequencing, statistical association of individual TCRs with disease status, and machine learning to predict cytomegalovirus infection status. To study patterns of TCR occurrence, a later analysis re-analyzed previously published TCR beta repertoires from 700 or so donors and added high-resolution HLA genotyping. The later analysis used no new phenotypic data to find candidate immune exposures, relying instead on TCR beta sequences and their occurrence across donors. An earlier analysis of roughly 600 of the donors used high-throughput TCR beta sequencing to judge whether each TCR beta V gene segment behaved as functional or pseudogenic. Donor age, sex, ethnicity and CMV serostatus were collected together with the repertoire data. A later genetic analysis used genome-wide SNP genotypes for about three fifths of the 666 donors, treating that subset as a discovery cohort. Every repertoire in the discovery cohort had been generated on one and the same sequencing platform. Class I and class II HLA loci were covered by the typing at four-digit resolution. Typing coverage differed by locus: A, B, C, DRB1 and DQB1 were typed in about 629-640 donors, DQA1 in 500 to 550, DPA1 in roughly 590, and DPB1 in approximately 450. Four or five DR-DQ haplotypes were handled as single units for association and clustering, since linkage in the cohort was strong. Among about 370 genotyped donors of the cohort, an average of around 250,000 unique TCR beta nucleotide sequences was sequenced per donor, of which about 18% were non-productive. Results the study describes overall, beyond this receptor: A cluster of highly shared sequence variants was judged likely to be a technical artifact of the sequencing pipeline. This cohort had only TCR beta chains sequenced, and the lack of alpha or paired-chain data limited which features could be detected. The authors suggested that the approach could potentially be extended to other disease states and immunological phenotypes. Assigning TCR associations to individual alleles was difficult when HLA alleles, especially DR and DQ, strongly co-occurred. Presence/absence analyses assumed roughly uniform sequencing depth across donors, an assumption that may not hold. In vitro tests confirmed that a few of the cytomegalovirus-associated TCR beta chains recognize cytomegalovirus antigens. In an earlier analysis of 587 of the donors, most TCR beta V segments were observed in productive rearrangements about 87% or about 30% of the time, broadly matching IMGT annotations. Specific HLA alleles were associated with 16,951 TCR beta sequences at a false discovery rate of 0.05 in a later analysis. Linkage disequilibrium might explain the correlated functional status among segregating V segments, but an unknown experimental factor could not be ruled out. Because HLA typing was unavailable for some donors at each locus, only the typed subset was used in association tests. The classifier was reported to diagnose cytomegalovirus status with high specificity and sensitivity in both the original and validation cohorts. In a later genetic analysis, fewer N-insertions in productive TCRs were reported among donors in an Asian-associated ancestry cluster than the roughly 710-donor mean. A further reported finding was that TCR beta sequences accurately predicted the HLA-A and HLA-B alleles for most subjects in the first cohort. A later analysis found that most CMV-associated TCR beta chains appeared HLA-restricted, with HLA associations seemingly driven largely by CMV exposure. Most TCR sequences were observed very rarely across donors, whereas some public TCRs were present in many individuals. According to a later analysis, TCR association rates differed among HLA loci, with DRB1 alleles showing the most associated TCRs and HLA-C alleles showing the fewest. According to a later analysis, parvovirus B19, influenza, CMV and Epstein-Barr virus appeared linked to several top co-occurrence clusters. A total of 150 or so TCR beta chains were listed by the study as associated with cytomegalovirus. Over 15 rarely observed V segments, including chromosome 9 orphons, were excluded from the earlier analysis of some 590 of the donors because counts were too low. CMV serostatus was the only immune exposure information available for the cohort. In a later genetic analysis, a missense DCLRE1C variant was associated with V-gene and J-gene trimming of TCR beta chains, and the association was replicated in an independent cohort. Because the 87-base-pair reads could not distinguish some IMGT-functional V segments, including TRBV6-2 and TRBV6-3, those segments were excluded. In a later analysis, HLA-associated TCR beta chains showed more clonal expansion and lower generation probabilities than non-associated chains that were equally common.

The cohort was made up of approximately 670 healthy bone marrow donors. At the time of sampling, all cohort members were nominally healthy, though unrecorded immune exposures were likely present. The donor tested CMV seronegative, placing the donor among the 350 to 400 seronegative members of the cohort. A peripheral blood sample was provided by each donor, and peripheral blood mononuclear cells were used for TCR beta sequencing. Genomic DNA was extracted from the blood cell samples with the Qiagen DNeasy Blood Extraction Kit. The CDR3 sequence holds 13 residues, the cysteine and phenylalanine included. The kept DNA is CDR3 alone, 39 bases in frame from the first base. Based on the germline V gene (reference sequence), the CDR1 and CDR2 sequences are MNHEY and SMNVEV. For this chain, trimming is 6 bases at the V end and 4 bases at the J end, and the number of junction bases without a gene match is 4.

The library came from the immunoSEQ multiplex PCR assay. For the multiplex PCR, a mixture combining 60 forward primers for TCR Vbeta segments and 13 reverse primers for TCR Jbeta segments was used. Amplification of the CDR3 region of rearranged TCR beta genes was performed with a multiplex PCR assay on genomic DNA. Amplified TCR beta libraries were sequenced as 87-base-pair reads on the Illumina HiSeq System. In the original analysis: A later analysis counted some 74 million unique TCR beta chains across the 550 to 700 repertoires, and roughly 11 million of these chains were shared by at least two donors. Raw reads were error-corrected and collapsed into unique sequences with a nearest-neighbor algorithm that merged closely related sequences to remove PCR and sequencing errors. V, D and J gene segments were assigned by aligning CDR3 sequences to IMGT reference sequences. For a sequence to be retained, at least a six-nucleotide match to both a V gene segment and a J gene segment was required. Rearrangements were classified as productive when the CDR3 lacked stop codons and remained in frame with V and J, and all other rearrangements were classified as non-productive. CDR3 was defined according to IMGT convention as the region running from the second conserved V-encoded cysteine to the conserved J-encoded phenylalanine. In an earlier analysis of some 550 of the donors, sequences lacking an unambiguous match to a single V gene segment were excluded. An earlier analysis of fewer than 650 of the donors classified V segments as functional when productive rearrangements were above 56.7% and as segregating when the standard deviation between donors was above 5%. A statistical classification framework was developed to diagnose cytomegalovirus status using the catalog of TCR beta chain sequences. A later analysis assigned V and J genes by comparing TCR nucleotide sequences with IMGT/GENE-DB human TR gene sequences. In a later analysis, CDR3 sequences and most-parsimonious VDJ recombination scenarios were assigned using the TCRdist pipeline. In a later analysis, every TCR beta chain was defined by the combination of its CDR3 amino acid sequence and its V-gene family, and reads without a unique V-gene family were dropped. In a later analysis, nearly 600 highly shared, low-generation-probability nucleotide sequences were removed to address suspected cross-contamination and a sequencing artifact. In a later analysis, a clonal expansion index was calculated for each public chain from normalized within-repertoire ranks of inferred template counts. A later analysis computed generation probabilities with a VDJ recombination model fitted to out-of-frame rearrangements, and checked the results against IGoR. A later analysis scored TCR-TCR, TCR-HLA and TCR-CMV co-occurrence with hypergeometric tests, applying a repertoire-size bias correction to TCR pairs. In a later analysis, false discovery rates were estimated by permuting HLA or CMV assignments 20 times. In a later analysis, co-occurring TCRs were grouped with DBSCAN, and TCRdist sequence similarity was added when clustering was performed within HLA-allele-positive subsets. Co-occurrence clustering excluded repertoires with fewer than 30,000 or more than 120,000 public chains, plus five with anomalous nucleotide sharing. TCRdb's version of the immuneACCESS table is confined to in-frame rearrangements and falls short of the full clone set. An unresolved V gene accounts for under half of the shortfall where checked; the remainder is of unknown origin. The V and J calls and the clone size are those of that table, but D and trimming were determined from the DNA. The sample profile shows approximately 220,000 clones; 65% to 80% of them were found once. Together, the top ten hold roughly a sixth of the sample.

With regard to this clone: Its recognized antigen is unknown. Base qualities are not recorded, but no much larger clone differs from it by a single base.

Source material: PBMCs. This sequence originates from a man in his forties in good health and CMV-seronegative. Here the chain combines TRBV27 and TRBJ1-1; 8 central nucleotides agree with TRBD1. The nucleotide sequence reads as follows: TGTGCCAGCAGGCAGGGGGCAGGCACTGAAGCTTTCTTT. The resulting protein is CASRQGAGTEAFF.